One sample yielded the 23 T cell receptor beta chains listed below, sequenced in a study of CD4 and CD8 cells across lung adenocarcinoma regions. MiXCR was run by TCRdb on the PCR reads, yielding one entry per CDR3 protein. The sample consists of around 8,600 distinct CDR3 sequences, about 59% of them appearing once. The sample was CD8+ T cells from the center of a lung tumor. These receptors came from a female donor with lung adenocarcinoma. The CD4 and CD8 labels of this study may be unreliable.

The chain is built from TRBV7-2 and TRBJ2-3, with D possibly called TRBD1 or TRBD2 (5 bases each). The DNA end lines up better with TRBJ2-2; the J call may be wrong. Germline V gives CDR1 SGHTA, CDR2 FQGNSA. The CDR3 covers 15 residues. The CDR3 here is CARGLQTGTTEALFF. The DNA for the CDR3 is TGTGCCAGGGGCCTCCAGACTGGGACCACAGAGGCGCTGTTTTTT.

By sample share, this clonotype is medium-sized. A much more abundant neighbour one base away suggests this may be a read error. V usage is TRBV6-5 and J usage is TRBJ2-1; 7 bases agree with TRBD1. The J segment lost 13 bases and the V segment lost 1 base, leaving 13 bases of the junction unmatched. CDR1 and CDR2 from the germline V gene are MNHEY and SVGAGI. The CDR3 covers 15 residues. For the CDR3, the DNA is TGTGCCAGCAGTTACTTCCGGGACAGCCAAGCGACCCAGTTCTTC. Translation gives CASSYFRDSQATQFF.

This clonotype is medium-sized (0.01 to 0.1%). The chain joins TRBV6-5 to TRBJ2-2; 7 nucleotides match TRBD1. Per the germline V gene, CDR1 is MNHEY and CDR2 is SVGAGI. V lost 0 bases to trimming and J lost 7 bases; unmatched junction nucleotides: 5. This CDR3 region has 15 residues. The CDR3 DNA reads TGTGCCAGCAGTTACTCGAGCCAGGGGGACGGGGAGCTGTTTTTT. Amino acid sequence: CASSYSSQGDGELFF.

This clonotype has a count of ten or more. This chain links TRBV27 with TRBJ2-5, with TRBD2 identical over 7 bases. The CDR3 totals 14 residues. Trimming removed 3 bases from V and 5 bases from J; junction bases left unmatched: 6. Germline V CDR1 and CDR2: MNHEY, SMNVEV (reference sequence). The chain's CDR3 is CASSLIAGRETQYF. In DNA, the CDR3 is TGTGCCAGCAGTTTGATAGCGGGCCGGGAGACCCAGTACTTC.

Regarding this clonotype: The conserved phenylalanine or tryptophan is not found at the CDR3 terminus, so this likely reflects a read error. The chain has TRBV12-3 or TRBV12-4 and TRBJ2-2; TRBD1 might be the D (5 bases). The CDR3 runs 16 residues. Trimming pared 5 bases from V and 11 bases from J, leaving 24 bases between. CDR3 DNA sequence: TGTGCCAGCAGTCCCCAGGGCTGTGCGTCCTACGGTGAGCTGTTTCTC. Translation gives CASSPQGCASYGELFL.

The CDR3 here is CASSLRDQDTQYF. The CDR3 DNA reads as TGTGCCAGCAGTCTCCGGGACCAGGACACCCAGTACTTC. This chain links TRBV12-3 or TRBV12-4 with TRBJ2-1; D may correspond to TRBD1 or TRBD2 (5 bases each). The end of the DNA fits TRBJ2-5 better, so the J call may be wrong. CDR3 size: 13 residues.

V usage is TRBV5-5 and J usage is TRBJ2-1; tentative D call: TRBD1 (6 bases). With the DNA end fitting TRBJ2-5 better, the J assignment may be wrong. Germline values: CDR1 SGHKS, CDR2 YYEKEE (reference sequence). The CDR3 spans 14 residues. The DNA for the CDR3 is TGTGCCAGCAGGACAGGTGGGGTCCCCGAGACCCAGTACTTC. Translation: CASRTGGVPETQYF.

Notes on this clonotype: One junction end disagrees with the germline gene, perhaps due to a read error. V gene TRBV11-3 combines with J gene TRBJ2-5, with D perhaps assigned TRBD1 or TRBD2 (5 bases each). There are 15 residues in the CDR3. Germline V gives CDR1 SGHNT, CDR2 YENEEA. CDR3 protein: CGASFGLGDQETQYF. In nucleotides, the CDR3 is TGTGGCGCGAGCTTCGGGCTCGGGGACCAAGAGACCCAGTACTTT. Combining the CDR3 with reference TRBV11-3 and TRBJ2-5 gives the whole variable domain EAGVVQSPRYKIIEKKQPVAFWCNPISGHNTLYWYLQNLGQGPELLIRYENEEAVDDSQLPKDRFSAERLKGVDSTLKIQPAELGDSAVYLCGASFGLGDQETQYFGPGTRLLVL.

This clonotype was counted a few times. Because it lacks the conserved phenylalanine or tryptophan at the end, this CDR3 is likely a read error. V and J are TRBV7-8 and TRBJ1-5; D is unresolved. This CDR3 spans 15 amino acids. CDR1 is SGHVS and CDR2 is FQNEAQ in the germline V gene. V was pared by 1 base and J by 4 bases, with 11 bases between. The CDR3: CASSLVGSGNQPQHC. In DNA form, the CDR3 reads TGTGCCAGCAGCTTAGTGGGATCCGGGAATCAGCCCCAGCATTGT.

V is TRBV6-1 and J is TRBJ2-3; 7 nucleotides align to TRBD1. This CDR3 spans 15 amino acids. The V and J ends lost 2 bases and 6 bases, in that order; junction bases with no gene match: 8. CDR1 MNHNS and CDR2 SASEGT come from the germline V gene. The CDR3 bases are TGTGCCAGCAGTGAAATACAGGGGTCCTACGATACGCAGTATTTT. This gives the protein CASSEIQGSYDTQYF.

The table lists this clonotype with many counts. The chain links TRBV3-1 to TRBJ1-4; D remains ambiguous. The CDR3 length is 16 residues. Per the germline V gene, CDR1 is LGHDT and CDR2 is YNNKEL (reference sequence). The V end was cut by 1 base, the J end by 8 bases, with 17 bases between. This chain's CDR3 is CASSQGNLRPGEKLFF. DNA of the CDR3: TGTGCCAGCAGCCAAGGCAACCTACGACCCGGAGAAAAACTGTTTTTT.

This clonotype has a handful of counts. This chain links TRBV12-3 or TRBV12-4 with TRBJ2-5; possible D gene TRBD2, 6 bases. This CDR3 region has 14 residues. Trimming removed 1 base from V and 1 base from J, with 7 bases in between. In DNA, the CDR3 is TGTGCCAGCAGTTTAGGGGGGGTCCAAGAGACCCAGTACTTC. This encodes CASSLGGVQETQYF.

This clonotype was found many times. The rearrangement uses TRBV6-1 and TRBJ2-5; D perhaps matches TRBD1 (8 bases). The length of the CDR3 is 17 residues. From germline, CDR1 is MNHNS and CDR2 SASEGT. V shed 7 bases and J shed 6 bases, with 27 bases lying between them. CDR3 bases: TGTGCCAGCACCGAAATGGGAGGGTCAGGGGGCTTAAAGACCCAGTACTTC. Translated, it gives CASTEMGGSGGLKTQYF.

By its share, this clonotype is medium-sized. The CDR3 is CASSLSERKTKNIQYF. In DNA form, the CDR3 reads TGTGCCAGCAGCTTATCGGAAAGGAAGACCAAAAACATTCAGTACTTC. The V call is TRBV7-8, the J call TRBJ2-4; no reliable D call. Trimming removed 2 bases from V and 2 bases from J, with 13 bases in between. In germline, CDR1 is SGHVS, CDR2 FQNEAQ. The CDR3 runs to 16 residues.

Concerning this clonotype: Relative to the germline gene, one junction end is altered; a read error may explain this. The V and J genes are TRBV6-5 and TRBJ2-3, with 9 bases identical to TRBD2. CDR1 and CDR2 from the germline V gene are MNHEY and SVGAGI. The CDR3 length is 16 residues. The CDR3 nucleotides read TGTGCCAGCAGTTACTCCCCGGGGCGGGGGGGAGATACGCAGTATTTC. It is translated as CASSYSPGRGGDTQYF.

The chain recombines TRBV10-3 with TRBJ2-5, with D tentatively TRBD1 or TRBD2 (5 bases each). Germline CDR1 and CDR2: ENHRY and SYGVKD. V gave up 4 bases and J gave up 11 bases, with 26 bases separating them. The length of the CDR3 is 16 residues. CDR3 coding DNA: TGTGCCATCAGTGGAGGGGCAGGCGATAGTCGAGAGAAGCAGTACTTC. This encodes CAISGGAGDSREKQYF.

By sample share, this clonotype is medium-sized. This chain connects TRBV14 to TRBJ2-5; 7 nucleotides match TRBD1. Trimming at V came to 3 bases and at J to 2 bases, leaving 3 bases not matched to a gene. From germline, CDR1 is SGHDN and CDR2 FVKESK. CDR3 length: 14 residues. The CDR3 sequence: CASSQGQLQETQYF. As DNA, the CDR3 is TGTGCCAGCAGCCAGGGACAGCTTCAAGAGACCCAGTACTTC.

This clonotype was recorded at least ten times. A much larger clone differs from this one at a single base, so this may be a read error. V usage is TRBV6-5 and J usage is TRBJ1-6, with D perhaps matching TRBD1 (6 bases). The CDR3 covers 15 residues. The germline CDR1 and CDR2 sequences are MNHEY and SVGAGI. The CDR3 spells CASSYSMGGHSPLYF. CDR3 DNA: TGTGCCAGCAGTTACTCGATGGGGGGGCATTCACCCCTCTACTTT.

This clonotype has ten or more counts. This chain connects TRBV28 to TRBJ2-3; 7 bases agree with TRBD1. From germline, CDR1 is MDHEN and CDR2 SYDVKM. After removal of 3 bases from V and 4 bases from J, the junction contained 7 bases not matched to a gene. The CDR3 is made up of 15 amino acids. The CDR3 protein is CASSLAGGRADTQYF. In DNA, the CDR3 is TGTGCCAGCAGTTTGGCAGGGGGTAGAGCAGATACGCAGTATTTT.

The chain employs TRBV11-1 and TRBJ2-5; maybe TRBD2 (6 bases). The germline V gene has CDR1 SGHAT and CDR2 FQDESV (reference sequence). This CDR3 contains 15 residues. V was trimmed by 11 bases and J by 4 bases, leaving 23 bases between them. CDR3 coding DNA: TGTGCCGGGAGGTTCTGGGGCCCTGAACCAGAGACCCAGTACTTC. It codes for CAGRFWGPEPETQYF.

The V and J genes are TRBV7-6 and TRBJ2-3; possible D gene TRBD2, 5 bases. The CDR3 covers 13 residues. Trimming removed 8 bases from V and 10 bases from J, with 19 bases in between. Germline V gene sequence: CDR1 SGHVS, CDR2 FNYEAQ. As DNA, the CDR3 is TGTGCCAGCCTGGCGGACTGGCTCGATGCGCAGTATTTT. This sequence encodes CASLADWLDAQYF.

Notes on this clonotype: This may be a read error, as it is one base from a much larger clone. The rearrangement uses TRBV6-1 and TRBJ2-1; 8 bases map to TRBD1. The CDR3 covers 14 residues. Germline lookup yields CDR1 MNHNS and CDR2 SASEGT. Trimming at V came to 7 bases and at J to 10 bases, leaving 12 bases not matched to a gene. DNA for the CDR3: TGTGCCAGCACGAGTAAACAGGGGGGATACGAGCAGTTCTTC. Translation gives CASTSKQGGYEQFF.

The chain uses TRBV11-1 and TRBJ2-3, with D perhaps TRBD1 (6 bases). Germline CDR1 is SGHAT and CDR2 is FQDESV (reference sequence). Trimming shortened V by 9 bases and J by 4 bases, and 20 bases separated the two germline ends. The CDR3 extends over 15 amino acids. CDR3 bases: TGTGCCAGGGGCTTAGGGGGTCCAGGACCAGATACGCAGTATTTT. This translates into CARGLGGPGPDTQYF. Supplemented by reference TRBV11-1 and TRBJ2-3, the full variable domain reads EAEVAQSPRYKITEKSQAVAFWCDPISGHATLYWYRQILGQGPELLVQFQDESVVDDSQLPKDRFSAERLKGVDSTLKIQPAELGDSAMYLCARGLGGPGPDTQYFGPGTRLTVL.